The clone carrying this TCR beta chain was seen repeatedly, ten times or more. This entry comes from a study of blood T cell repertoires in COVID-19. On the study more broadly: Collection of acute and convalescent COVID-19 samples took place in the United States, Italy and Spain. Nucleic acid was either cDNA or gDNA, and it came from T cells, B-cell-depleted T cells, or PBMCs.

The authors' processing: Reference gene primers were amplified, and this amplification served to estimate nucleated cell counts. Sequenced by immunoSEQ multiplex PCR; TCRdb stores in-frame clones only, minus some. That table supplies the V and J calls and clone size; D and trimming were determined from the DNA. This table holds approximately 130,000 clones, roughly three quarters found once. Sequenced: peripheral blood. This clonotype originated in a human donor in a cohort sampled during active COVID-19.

In nucleotides, the CDR3 is TGTGCCAGCACCTTATCTCCAGGGGTAAACTATGGCTACACCTTC. This encodes CASTLSPGVNYGYTF. The chain recombines TRBV5-5 with TRBJ1-2, with D perhaps TRBD1 (6 bases). This CDR3 has 15 amino acids. The V and J ends lost 6 bases and 2 bases respectively, with 17 bases between them. Germline values: CDR1 SGHKS, CDR2 YYEKEE (reference sequence). The full variable domain, in which reference TRBV5-5 and TRBJ1-2 provide the parts outside the CDR3, is DAGVTQSPTHLIKTRGQQVTLRCSPISGHKSVSWYQQVLGQGPQFIFQYYEKEERGRGNFPDRFSARQFPNYSSELNVNALLLGDSALYLCASTLSPGVNYGYTFGSGTRLTVV.